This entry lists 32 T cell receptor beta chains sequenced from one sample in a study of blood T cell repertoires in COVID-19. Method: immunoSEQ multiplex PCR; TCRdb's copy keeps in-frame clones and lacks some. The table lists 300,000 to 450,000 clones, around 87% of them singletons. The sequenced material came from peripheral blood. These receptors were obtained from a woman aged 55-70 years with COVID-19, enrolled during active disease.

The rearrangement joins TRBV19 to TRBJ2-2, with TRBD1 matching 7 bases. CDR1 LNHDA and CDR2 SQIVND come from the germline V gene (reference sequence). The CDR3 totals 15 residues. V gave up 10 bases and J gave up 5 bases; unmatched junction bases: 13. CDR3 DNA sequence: TGTGCCACCGAAGATTGGACAGGACCTACCGGGGAGCTGTTTTTT. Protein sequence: CATEDWTGPTGELFF.

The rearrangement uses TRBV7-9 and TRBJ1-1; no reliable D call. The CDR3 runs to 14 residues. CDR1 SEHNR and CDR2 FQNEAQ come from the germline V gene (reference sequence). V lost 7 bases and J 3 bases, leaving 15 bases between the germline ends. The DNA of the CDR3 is TGTGCCAGCACGACCAGCGTTCGATACACTGAAGCTTTCTTT. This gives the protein CASTTSVRYTEAFF.

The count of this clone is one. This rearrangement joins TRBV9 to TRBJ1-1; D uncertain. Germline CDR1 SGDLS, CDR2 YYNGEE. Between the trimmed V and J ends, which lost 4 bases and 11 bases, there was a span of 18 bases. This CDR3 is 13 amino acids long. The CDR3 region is CASSPLWHPGAFF. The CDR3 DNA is TGTGCCAGCAGCCCGCTCTGGCATCCGGGTGCTTTCTTT.

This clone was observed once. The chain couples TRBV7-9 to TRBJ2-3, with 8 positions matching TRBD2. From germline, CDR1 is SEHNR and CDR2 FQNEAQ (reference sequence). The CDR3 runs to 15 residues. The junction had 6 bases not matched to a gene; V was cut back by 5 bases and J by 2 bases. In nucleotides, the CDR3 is TGTGCCAGCAGCCCGGGAGCGGGGGTCACAGATACGCAGTATTTT. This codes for CASSPGAGVTDTQYF.

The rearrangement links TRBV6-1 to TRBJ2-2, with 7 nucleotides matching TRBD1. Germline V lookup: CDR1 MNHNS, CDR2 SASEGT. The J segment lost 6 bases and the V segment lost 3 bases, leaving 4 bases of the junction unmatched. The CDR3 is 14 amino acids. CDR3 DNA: TGTGCCAGCAGTGAGACAGGGATGGCCGGGGAGCTGTTTTTT. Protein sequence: CASSETGMAGELFF.

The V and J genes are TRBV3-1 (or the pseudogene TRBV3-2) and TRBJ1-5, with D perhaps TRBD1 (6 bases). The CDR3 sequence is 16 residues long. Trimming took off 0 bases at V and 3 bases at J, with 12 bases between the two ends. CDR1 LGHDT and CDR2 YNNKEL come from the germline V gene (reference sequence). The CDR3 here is CASSQDFGQLNQPQHF. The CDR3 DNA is TGTGCCAGCAGCCAAGATTTTGGACAGCTCAATCAGCCCCAGCATTTT.

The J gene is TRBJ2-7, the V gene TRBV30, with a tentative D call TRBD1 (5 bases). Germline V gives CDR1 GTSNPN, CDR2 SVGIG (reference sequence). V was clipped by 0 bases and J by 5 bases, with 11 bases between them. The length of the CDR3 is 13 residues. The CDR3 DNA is TGTGCCTGGAGTGTGGGTCGCAGGGACGAGCAGTACTTC. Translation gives CAWSVGRRDEQYF.

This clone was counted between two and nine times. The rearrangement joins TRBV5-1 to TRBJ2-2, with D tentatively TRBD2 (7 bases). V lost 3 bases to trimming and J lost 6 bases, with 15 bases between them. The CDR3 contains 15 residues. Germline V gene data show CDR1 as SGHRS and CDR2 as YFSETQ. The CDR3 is CASSSVAGAAGELFF. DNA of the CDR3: TGCGCCAGCAGCTCGGTGGCGGGGGCTGCCGGGGAGCTGTTTTTT.

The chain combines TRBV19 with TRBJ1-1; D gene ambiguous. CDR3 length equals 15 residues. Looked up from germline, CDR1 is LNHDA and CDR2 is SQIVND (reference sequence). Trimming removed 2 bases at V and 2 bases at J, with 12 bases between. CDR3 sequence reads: CASSIRETVNTEAFF. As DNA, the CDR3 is TGTGCCAGTAGTATACGGGAAACAGTAAACACTGAAGCTTTCTTT.

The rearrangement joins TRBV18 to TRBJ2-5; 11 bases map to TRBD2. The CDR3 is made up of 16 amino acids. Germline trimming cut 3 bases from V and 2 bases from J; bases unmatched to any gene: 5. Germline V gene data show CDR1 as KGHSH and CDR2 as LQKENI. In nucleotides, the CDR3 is TGTGCCAGCTCACCGTTAGCGGGGGGGAATCAAGAGACCCAGTACTTC. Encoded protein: CASSPLAGGNQETQYF.

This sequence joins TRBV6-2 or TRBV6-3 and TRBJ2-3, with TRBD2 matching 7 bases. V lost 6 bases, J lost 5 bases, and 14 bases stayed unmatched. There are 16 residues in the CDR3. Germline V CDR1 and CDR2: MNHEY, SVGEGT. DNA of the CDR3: TGTGCCAGCAGCCGACTCGGACTAGAACATGGAGATACGCAGTATTTT. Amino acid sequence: CASSRLGLEHGDTQYF.

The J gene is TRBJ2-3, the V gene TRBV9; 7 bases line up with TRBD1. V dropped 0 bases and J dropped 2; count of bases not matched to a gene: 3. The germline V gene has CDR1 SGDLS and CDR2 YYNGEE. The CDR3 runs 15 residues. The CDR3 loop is CASSVAGQATDTQYF. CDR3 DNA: TGTGCCAGCAGCGTAGCCGGACAGGCCACAGATACGCAGTATTTT.

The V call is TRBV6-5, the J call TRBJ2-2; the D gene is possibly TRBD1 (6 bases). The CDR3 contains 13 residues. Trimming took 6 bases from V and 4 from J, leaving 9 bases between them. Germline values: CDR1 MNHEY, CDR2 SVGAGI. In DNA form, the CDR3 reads TGTGCCAGCAGGACGGACAGCACCGGGGAGCTGTTTTTT. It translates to CASRTDSTGELFF.

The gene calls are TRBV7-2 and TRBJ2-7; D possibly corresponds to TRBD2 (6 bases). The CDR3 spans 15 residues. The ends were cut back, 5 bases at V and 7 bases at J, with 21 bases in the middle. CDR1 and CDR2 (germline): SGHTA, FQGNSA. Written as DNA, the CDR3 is TGTGCCAGCAGCACCATATCGGGGTTCGGAGGGGAGCAGTACTTC. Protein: CASSTISGFGGEQYF.

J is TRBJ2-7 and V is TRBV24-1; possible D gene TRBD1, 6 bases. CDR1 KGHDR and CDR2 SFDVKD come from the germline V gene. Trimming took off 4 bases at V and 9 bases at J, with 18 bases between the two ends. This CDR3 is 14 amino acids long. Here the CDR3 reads CATSDAGTSRRQYF. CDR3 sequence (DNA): TGTGCCACCAGTGACGCCGGGACATCGAGAAGGCAGTACTTC.

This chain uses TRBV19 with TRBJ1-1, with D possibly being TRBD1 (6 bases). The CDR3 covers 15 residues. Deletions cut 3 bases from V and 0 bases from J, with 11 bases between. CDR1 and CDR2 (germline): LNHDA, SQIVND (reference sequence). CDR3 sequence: CASSIAGALNTEAFF. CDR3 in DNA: TGTGCCAGTAGTATTGCAGGGGCCCTGAACACTGAAGCTTTCTTT.

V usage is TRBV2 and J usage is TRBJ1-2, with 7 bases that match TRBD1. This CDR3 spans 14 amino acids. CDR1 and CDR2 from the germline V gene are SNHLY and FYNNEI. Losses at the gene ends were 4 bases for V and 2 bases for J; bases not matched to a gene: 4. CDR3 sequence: CASSVRTGNYGYTF. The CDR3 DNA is TGTGCCAGCAGTGTCCGGACAGGAAACTATGGCTACACCTTC. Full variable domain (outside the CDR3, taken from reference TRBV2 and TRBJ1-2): EPEVTQTPSHQVTQMGQEVILRCVPISNHLYFYWYRQILGQKVEFLVSFYNNEISEKSEIFDDQFSVERPDGSNFTLKIRSTKLEDSAMYFCASSVRTGNYGYTFGSGTRLTVV.

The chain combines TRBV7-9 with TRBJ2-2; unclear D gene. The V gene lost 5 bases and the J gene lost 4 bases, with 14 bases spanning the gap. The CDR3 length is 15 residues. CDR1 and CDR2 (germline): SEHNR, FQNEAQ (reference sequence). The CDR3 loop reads CASSLDLPGTGELFF. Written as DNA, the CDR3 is TGTGCCAGCAGCCTCGACTTACCGGGCACCGGGGAGCTGTTTTTT. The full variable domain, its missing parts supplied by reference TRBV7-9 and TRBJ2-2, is DTGVSQNPRHKITKRGQNVTFRCDPISEHNRLYWYRQTLGQGPEFLTYFQNEAQLEKSRLLSDRFSAERPKGSFSTLEIQRTEQGDSAMYLCASSLDLPGTGELFFGEGSRLTVL.

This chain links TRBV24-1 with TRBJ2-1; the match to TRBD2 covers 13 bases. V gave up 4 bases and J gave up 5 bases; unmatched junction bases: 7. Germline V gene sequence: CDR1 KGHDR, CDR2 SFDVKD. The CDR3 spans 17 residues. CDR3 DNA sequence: TGTGCCACCAGTGACACGGGACTAGCGGGGCCTGACAATGAGCAGTTCTTC. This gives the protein CATSDTGLAGPDNEQFF.

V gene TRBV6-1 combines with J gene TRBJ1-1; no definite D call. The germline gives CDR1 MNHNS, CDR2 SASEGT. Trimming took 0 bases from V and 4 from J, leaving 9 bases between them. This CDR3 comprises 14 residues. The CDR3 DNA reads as TGTGCCAGCAGTGAAGCGCGATCCGCCACTGAAGCTTTCTTT. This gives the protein CASSEARSATEAFF.

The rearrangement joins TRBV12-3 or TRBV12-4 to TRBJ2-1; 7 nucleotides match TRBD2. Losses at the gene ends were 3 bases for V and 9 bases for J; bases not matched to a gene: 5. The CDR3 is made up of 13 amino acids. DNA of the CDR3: TGTGCCAGCAGTTTTTTCGGGGGGACTGAGCAGTTCTTC. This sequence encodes CASSFFGGTEQFF.

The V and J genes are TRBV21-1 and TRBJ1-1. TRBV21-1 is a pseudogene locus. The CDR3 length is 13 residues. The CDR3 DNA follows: TGTGCCAGCGCGCCGATAAGGAACACTGAAGCTTTCTTT. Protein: CASAPIRNTEAFF.

Written as DNA, the CDR3 is TGTGCCAGCCCTAAGGGGCGGGGGGACACAGATACGCAGTATTTT. Translating gives CASPKGRGDTDTQYF. This chain uses TRBV28 with TRBJ2-3; 8 nucleotides align to TRBD2. The CDR3 length is 15 residues. The germline V gene encodes CDR1 MDHEN and CDR2 SYDVKM. V trimming: 8 bases; J trimming: 2 bases; junction bases outside the gene matches: 9.

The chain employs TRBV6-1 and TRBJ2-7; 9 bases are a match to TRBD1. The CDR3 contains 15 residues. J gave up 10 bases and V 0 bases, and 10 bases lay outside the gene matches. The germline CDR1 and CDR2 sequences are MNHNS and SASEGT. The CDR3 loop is CASSEATGGFQQQYF. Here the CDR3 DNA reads TGTGCCAGCAGTGAAGCGACAGGGGGTTTTCAGCAACAGTACTTC.

CDR3 sequence (DNA): TGCGCCAGCAGCCAAGGGGGCAACTCCTACGAGCAGTACTTC. Protein product: CASSQGGNSYEQYF. V gene TRBV4-1 combines with J gene TRBJ2-7, with D perhaps matching TRBD1 (5 bases). This CDR3 region has 14 residues. Trimming stripped 1 base from V and 0 bases from J, with 7 bases between. The germline V gene encodes CDR1 MGHRA and CDR2 YSYEKL.

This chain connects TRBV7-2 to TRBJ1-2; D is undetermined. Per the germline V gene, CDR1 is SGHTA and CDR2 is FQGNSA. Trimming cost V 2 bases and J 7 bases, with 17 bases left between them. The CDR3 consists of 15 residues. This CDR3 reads CASSLFSGGVLGYTF. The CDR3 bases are TGTGCCAGCAGCTTATTCTCGGGCGGGGTACTTGGCTACACCTTC.

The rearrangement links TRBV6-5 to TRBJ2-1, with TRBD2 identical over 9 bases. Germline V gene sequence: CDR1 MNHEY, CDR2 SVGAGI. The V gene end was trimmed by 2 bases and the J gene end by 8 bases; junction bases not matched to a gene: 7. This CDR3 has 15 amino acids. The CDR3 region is CASSYGRGGIHEQFF. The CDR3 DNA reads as TGTGCCAGCAGTTACGGGCGGGGGGGCATCCATGAGCAGTTCTTC.

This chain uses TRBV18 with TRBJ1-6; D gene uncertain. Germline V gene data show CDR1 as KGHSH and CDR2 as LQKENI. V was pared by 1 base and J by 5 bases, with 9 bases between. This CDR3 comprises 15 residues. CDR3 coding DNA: TGTGCCAGCTCACCACGGAATGCGGATAATTCACCCCTCCACTTT. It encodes CASSPRNADNSPLHF.

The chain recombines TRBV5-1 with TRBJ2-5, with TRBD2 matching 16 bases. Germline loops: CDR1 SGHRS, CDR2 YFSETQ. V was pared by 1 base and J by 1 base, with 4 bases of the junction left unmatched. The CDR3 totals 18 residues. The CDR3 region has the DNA TGCGCCAGCAGCTTGCCCGGGACTAGCGGGGGGGCCCAAGAGACCCAGTACTTC. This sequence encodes CASSLPGTSGGAQETQYF.

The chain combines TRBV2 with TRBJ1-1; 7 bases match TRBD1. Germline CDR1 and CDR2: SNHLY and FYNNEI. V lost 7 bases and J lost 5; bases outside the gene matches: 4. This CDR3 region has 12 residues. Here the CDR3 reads CASIRQGTEAFF. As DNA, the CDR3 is TGTGCCAGCATTCGACAGGGAACTGAAGCTTTCTTT.

CDR3 DNA sequence: TGTGCCAGCAGCCACTGGACTAGCGGTCAAGAGACCCAGTACTTC. Amino acid sequence: CASSHWTSGQETQYF. The chain joins TRBV13 to TRBJ2-5, with 10 bases aligning to TRBD2. The length of the CDR3 is 15 residues. The V segment lost 5 bases and the J segment 2 bases; nucleotides outside the gene matches: 5. Looked up from germline, CDR1 is PRHDT and CDR2 is FYEKMQ (reference sequence).

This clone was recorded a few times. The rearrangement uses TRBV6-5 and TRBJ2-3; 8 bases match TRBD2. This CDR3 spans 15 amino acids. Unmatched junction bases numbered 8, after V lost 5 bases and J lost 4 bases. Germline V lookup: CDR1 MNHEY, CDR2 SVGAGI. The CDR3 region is CASSLGGGLSDTQYF. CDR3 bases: TGTGCCAGCAGTCTCGGGGGGGGGCTGTCAGATACGCAGTATTTT.